This T cell receptor beta chain was identified during a study of radiotherapy plus CTLA-4 blockade in lung cancer (dated by TCRdb to 2017 to 2018). Regarding the complete study: Objective responses were observed in about a sixth of enrolled patients, and disease control was achieved in around 30%.

The study evaluated CTLA-4 blockade (ipilimumab) given together with focal radiation therapy in patients who had chemo-refractory metastatic non-small-cell lung cancer. As to this clone: Its cognate antigen has yet to be identified. No base-level quality is on record; no much larger clone is a single base apart.

The research as a whole found: Early dynamic changes in blood T cell clones, together with increased serum interferon-beta after radiation, were reported as the strongest predictors of response. TCR clones derived from tumors expanded in peripheral blood after treatment with radiotherapy and ipilimumab.

Library preparation was by the immunoSEQ multiplex PCR assay. TCRdb holds this immuneACCESS table with in-frame rearrangements only. Some clones are missing; in checked studies, unresolved V genes explain under half, and the rest has no known cause. The sample table shows approximately 30,000 clones, and approximately 78% are seen once. The ten largest account for under 30% of the sample. Germline trimming: 3 bases from V, 4 bases from J; junction bases outside gene matches: 6. Taken from the germline V gene, the CDR1 and CDR2 loops are SGHTA and FQGTGA. Counted from cysteine to phenylalanine, this CDR3 has 16 amino acids. The DNA shown is the 48-base CDR3, in frame from base 1.

Specimen: peripheral blood, collected from a patient treated with radiotherapy plus ipilimumab. Recombination connected TRBV7-3 to TRBJ2-5, with TRBD2 identical over 12 junction bases. This clonotype originated in a human donor with non-small cell lung cancer that progressed on radiotherapy plus ipilimumab. The DNA sequence is as follows: TGTGCCAGCAGCTTGACTCGACTAGCGGGGGCAGAGACCCAGTACTTC. The translation is CASSLTRLAGAETQYF.